Each of the 32 T cell receptor beta chains below was sequenced from the same sample in a study of cytomegalovirus exposure and HLA in healthy donors. This table comes from immunoSEQ multiplex PCR, and its TCRdb copy is limited to in-frame clones, with some not included. The repertoire holds 100,000 to 150,000 clones, with roughly 89% as singletons. The sample was PBMCs. These receptors all come from a woman aged 18-30 years in good health and CMV-seronegative.

This clone appeared once. V and J are TRBV6-5 and TRBJ2-2; 8 bases fit TRBD2. V lost 3 bases to trimming and J lost 5 bases; unmatched junction nucleotides: 8. The CDR3 is 16 residues long. Germline V gives CDR1 MNHEY, CDR2 SVGAGI. The CDR3 DNA reads as TGTGCCAGCAGTTATCTCGGGAGGGCCCTAACCGGGGAGCTGTTTTTT. Protein product: CASSYLGRALTGELFF.

The chain carries TRBV10-3 and TRBJ2-7, with TRBD1 as a possible D gene (6 bases). The CDR3 spans 14 residues. The germline V gene encodes CDR1 ENHRY and CDR2 SYGVKD. Trimming removed 6 bases from V and 2 bases from J, with 14 bases in between. The CDR3, as DNA: TGTGCCATCAGCAGAGGGACATACCCCTACGAGCAGTACTTC. It yields the protein CAISRGTYPYEQYF.

The V gene is TRBV11-2, the J gene TRBJ1-2, with 7 bases lining up with TRBD1. From germline, CDR1 is SGHAT and CDR2 FQNNGV. J was trimmed by 4 bases and V by 1 base; bases with no gene match: 3. The CDR3 has 14 amino acids. The CDR3 region has the DNA TGTGCCAGCAGCTTAGGGACAGGACTCTATGGCTACACCTTC. Amino acid sequence: CASSLGTGLYGYTF.

This chain's CDR3 is CAWTLPGLGSLLHGGYTF. The CDR3 nucleotides read TGTGCCTGGACCCTCCCGGGATTGGGATCACTATTACATGGTGGCTACACCTTC. The chain employs TRBV30 and TRBJ1-2; D is unresolved. The CDR3 is 18 amino acids. V was pared by 4 bases and J by 7 bases, with 31 bases between. Germline V lookup: CDR1 GTSNPN, CDR2 SVGIG (reference sequence).

This clone was seen only a few times. The chain has TRBV19 and TRBJ1-1; TRBD1 might be the D (6 bases). The V end lost 4 bases, the J end lost 0 bases, and 15 bases lay between the germline ends. Germline CDR1 is LNHDA and CDR2 is SQIVND (reference sequence). There are 16 residues in the CDR3. The CDR3 sequence: CASSSPYRVVNTEAFF. The CDR3, as DNA: TGTGCCAGTAGTAGTCCGTACAGGGTTGTGAACACTGAAGCTTTCTTT.

The rearrangement uses TRBV5-1 and TRBJ1-1; a weak D match, TRBD1 (6 bases). V gave up 2 bases and J gave up 4 bases, with 12 bases separating them. This CDR3 region has 14 residues. Germline CDR1 is SGHRS and CDR2 is YFSETQ. The CDR3, as DNA: TGCGCCAGCAGCTTACAGGGAGGGAGCACTGAAGCTTTCTTT. Amino acids: CASSLQGGSTEAFF.

The chain combines TRBV5-6 with TRBJ2-3; the match to TRBD2 covers 13 bases. CDR3 length: 15 residues. Trimming took 4 bases from V and 6 from J; bases not matched to a gene: 5. The V gene's germline CDR1 is SGHDT and CDR2 YYEEEE. CDR3 coding DNA: TGTGCCAGCAGCCTGGGACTAGCGGGAAGGGATACGCAGTATTTT. Protein sequence: CASSLGLAGRDTQYF.

V and J are TRBV5-4 and TRBJ1-3; D remains ambiguous. CDR3 length equals 17 residues. Germline V gene lookup returns CDR1 SGHNT and CDR2 YYREEE (reference sequence). The V end lost 1 base, the J end lost 0 bases, and 14 bases lay between the germline ends. The CDR3 reads CASSLKKAESSGNTIYF. The CDR3 nucleotides are TGTGCCAGCAGCTTGAAAAAGGCGGAATCCTCTGGAAACACCATATATTTT.

The V call is TRBV28, the J call TRBJ1-1; no reliable D call. Trimming left V 4 bases short and J 2 bases short, with 14 bases between. CDR1 and CDR2 from the germline V gene are MDHEN and SYDVKM. The CDR3 has 15 amino acids. Written as DNA, the CDR3 is TGTGCCAGCAGTTATGTCGGCGGGTACAACACTGAAGCTTTCTTT. It is translated as CASSYVGGYNTEAFF.

This clone was recorded once. The gene calls are TRBV5-6 and TRBJ2-3; D perhaps matches TRBD2 (6 bases). The CDR3 extends over 15 amino acids. V lost 1 base to trimming and J lost 4 bases, with 13 bases between them. CDR1 is SGHDT, CDR2 YYEEEE, per germline. For the CDR3, the DNA is TGTGCCAGCAGCTTGTCTCGACTAGTACCAGATACGCAGTATTTT. This gives the protein CASSLSRLVPDTQYF.

The chain couples TRBV19 to TRBJ2-7; 11 nucleotides align to TRBD2. Germline CDR1 reads LNHDA; CDR2 reads SQIVND (reference sequence). The V segment lost 6 bases and the J segment 2 bases; nucleotides outside the gene matches: 6. The CDR3 loop spans 15 amino acids. For the CDR3, the DNA is TGTGCCAGTAGCCCCCCGGGACTAGCGGCCTACGAGCAGTACTTC. Its translation is CASSPPGLAAYEQYF.

The V gene is TRBV27, the J gene TRBJ2-6; D might be TRBD1 (5 bases). This CDR3 is 16 amino acids long. The germline V and J ends were trimmed by 7 bases and 0 bases, with 13 bases remaining between them. Germline loops: CDR1 MNHEY, CDR2 SMNVEV (reference sequence). As DNA, the CDR3 is TGTGCCAGCACGCGACAGATAAGCTCTGGGGCCAACGTCCTGACTTTC. Translated: CASTRQISSGANVLTF.

This chain links TRBV7-8 with TRBJ1-2; the match to TRBD1 covers 9 bases. CDR3 length: 14 residues. Per the germline V gene, CDR1 is SGHVS and CDR2 is FQNEAQ. V lost 6 bases, J lost 4 bases, and 6 bases stayed unmatched. CDR3 bases: TGTGCCAGCAGTCCTACAGGGGGCAGCTATGGCTACACCTTC. Its protein product is CASSPTGGSYGYTF.

DNA of the CDR3: TGTGCCACCAGCAGAGCGGGCAGGGGATACTCCGAGCAGTACTTC. Translating it yields CATSRAGRGYSEQYF. The chain couples TRBV15 to TRBJ2-7; a possible D gene is TRBD1 (6 bases). V was trimmed by 1 base and J by 6 bases, leaving 16 bases between them. CDR3 size: 15 residues. The germline gives CDR1 LNHNV, CDR2 YYDKDF (reference sequence).

The chain combines TRBV28 with TRBJ1-1, with 7 positions matching TRBD1. V shed 1 base and J 1 base; nucleotides not matched to a gene: 21. The germline gives CDR1 MDHEN, CDR2 SYDVKM. This CDR3 has 21 amino acids. The CDR3 DNA sequence: TGTGCCAGCAGTTTATATGGGACAGCTGTTGTAGCCCCACTACCGAACACTGAAGCTTTCTTT. Its translation is CASSLYGTAVVAPLPNTEAFF.

This chain uses TRBV29-1 with TRBJ2-3; 9 bases agree with TRBD1. Germline CDR1 reads SQVTM; CDR2 reads ANQGSEA. The ends lost 3 bases at V and 4 bases at J; junction bases unmatched: 2. The CDR3 consists of 13 residues. CDR3 protein: CSVDRDRADTQYF. The CDR3 DNA follows: TGCAGCGTTGACCGGGACAGGGCAGATACGCAGTATTTT.

This chain uses TRBV10-1 with TRBJ2-3; TRBD2 aligns across 8 bases. Germline lookup yields CDR1 WNHNN and CDR2 SYGVQD (reference sequence). The CDR3 consists of 16 residues. J was trimmed by 4 bases and V by 4 bases; bases with no gene match: 10. The CDR3 reads CASSAGVAGPSDTQYF. CDR3 DNA: TGCGCCAGCAGTGCGGGGGTAGCGGGGCCATCAGATACGCAGTATTTT.

J is TRBJ2-3 and V is TRBV6-5; tentative D call: TRBD2 (5 bases). The germline V gene encodes CDR1 MNHEY and CDR2 SVGAGI. V lost 6 bases and J lost 2, with 12 bases in between. This CDR3 is built from 14 residues. CDR3 bases: TGTGCCAGCAGCCCCTCGGGGAACACAGATACGCAGTATTTT. This gives the protein CASSPSGNTDTQYF.

This chain uses TRBV15 with TRBJ2-3, with D maybe TRBD1 (6 bases). This CDR3 has 15 amino acids. V lost 1 base, J lost 2 bases, and 10 bases lay in between. CDR1 is LNHNV and CDR2 is YYDKDF in the germline V gene (reference sequence). The CDR3 loop reads CATSRAQGNTDTQYF. CDR3 coding DNA: TGTGCCACCAGCAGAGCACAGGGAAACACAGATACGCAGTATTTT.

The rearrangement links TRBV7-9 to TRBJ2-7; D remains unclear. CDR3 length: 16 residues. V was cut by 1 base and J by 6 bases, with 19 bases left in between. Per germline, CDR1 SEHNR and CDR2 FQNEAQ (reference sequence). The DNA of the CDR3 is TGTGCCAGCAGCTTAGAGAGTGGGCTTAACACGCCCGAGCAGTACTTC. Translated: CASSLESGLNTPEQYF.

The chain carries TRBV28 and TRBJ1-4; TRBD1 matches at 8 bases. The V and J ends lost 5 bases and 5 bases, in that order; junction bases with no gene match: 7. The germline V gene has CDR1 MDHEN and CDR2 SYDVKM. CDR3 size: 15 residues. The CDR3 protein is CASSAGQGLNEKLFF. The DNA of the CDR3 is TGTGCCAGCAGTGCCGGACAGGGTCTAAATGAAAAACTGTTTTTT.

The CDR3 sequence is CASSARDKRNTIYF. In DNA, the CDR3 is TGTGCCAGCAGCGCCCGGGACAAAAGAAACACCATATATTTT. This chain uses TRBV9 with TRBJ1-3; D may be TRBD1 (6 bases). The V gene's germline CDR1 is SGDLS and CDR2 YYNGEE. The CDR3 extends over 14 amino acids. Trimming took 3 bases from V and 5 from J, leaving 12 bases between them. The variable domain in full, with the rest retrieved from reference TRBV9 and TRBJ1-3, is DSGVTQTPKHLITATGQRVTLRCSPRSGDLSVYWYQQSLDQGLQFLIQYYNGEERAKGNILERFSAQQFPDLHSELNLSSLELGDSALYFCASSARDKRNTIYFGEGSWLTVV.

The rearrangement uses TRBV2 and TRBJ2-7; the D gene is possibly TRBD1 (5 bases). Germline CDR1 reads SNHLY; CDR2 reads FYNNEI. Trimming shortened V by 10 bases and J by 0 bases, and 13 bases separated the two germline ends. The CDR3 contains 13 residues. CDR3 DNA: TGTGCCACCATGTGGGGCACCTCCTACGAGCAGTACTTC. As protein: CATMWGTSYEQYF.

The genes are TRBV27 and TRBJ1-1; D not resolved. Trimming took off 6 bases at V and 1 base at J, with 15 bases between the two ends. CDR3 size: 15 residues. The germline V gene encodes CDR1 MNHEY and CDR2 SMNVEV (reference sequence). The CDR3 protein is CASRPERAPNTEAFF. CDR3 bases: TGTGCCAGCAGGCCGGAGAGGGCGCCGAACACTGAAGCTTTCTTT.

V usage is TRBV14 and J usage is TRBJ2-1, with 12 bases aligning to TRBD2. CDR3 size: 15 residues. Losses at the gene ends were 8 bases for V and 4 bases for J; bases not matched to a gene: 6. Germline CDR1 SGHDN, CDR2 FVKESK. CDR3 sequence reads: CASGRLAGAYNEQFF. The CDR3 coding sequence is TGTGCCAGCGGGAGACTAGCGGGAGCTTACAATGAGCAGTTCTTC.

The chain recombines TRBV27 with TRBJ1-5; 7 bases are shared with TRBD1. This CDR3 spans 15 amino acids. The germline gives CDR1 MNHEY, CDR2 SMNVEV (reference sequence). After removal of 3 bases from V and 4 bases from J, the junction contained 6 bases not matched to a gene. CDR3 amino acids: CASSFRQGGNQPQHF. Written as DNA, the CDR3 is TGTGCCAGCAGTTTTCGGCAGGGGGGTAATCAGCCCCAGCATTTT.

The V call is TRBV28, the J call TRBJ1-1; 10 bases map to TRBD1. This CDR3 has 13 residues. V lost 7 bases and J lost 6; bases outside the gene matches: 5. Germline CDR1 reads MDHEN; CDR2 reads SYDVKM. CDR3 bases: TGTGCCAGCATCGCCGGACAGGGGGCTGAAGCTTTCTTT. The encoded protein is CASIAGQGAEAFF.

This clone was observed a single time. The chain uses TRBV10-2 and TRBJ1-5, with 9 bases fitting TRBD1. CDR1 and CDR2 from the germline V gene are WSHSY and SAAADI. This CDR3 contains 15 residues. Losses at the gene ends were 4 bases for V and 7 bases for J; bases not matched to a gene: 8. The CDR3 loop is CASSVTGQGGQPQHF. CDR3 nucleotide sequence: TGCGCCAGCAGTGTAACGGGACAGGGTGGGCAGCCCCAGCATTTT.

The chain combines TRBV4-2 with TRBJ2-1; 14 nucleotides align to TRBD2. Germline V gene data show CDR1 as LGHNA and CDR2 as YNFKEQ. V lost 1 base to trimming and J lost 7 bases; unmatched junction nucleotides: 9. The CDR3 is 18 amino acids. CDR3 sequence (DNA): TGTGCCAGCAGCCAAGCATGGGGGACTAGCGGGAGTAAAAATGAGCAGTTCTTC. Amino acid sequence: CASSQAWGTSGSKNEQFF.

V gene TRBV7-2 combines with J gene TRBJ2-1; TRBD2 aligns across 16 bases. Germline trimming cut 4 bases from V and 6 bases from J; bases unmatched to any gene: 3. CDR3 length: 16 amino acids. Germline CDR1 SGHTA, CDR2 FQGNSA. The CDR3 here is CASSSGLAGGLNEQFF. The CDR3, as DNA: TGTGCCAGCAGCTCGGGACTAGCGGGGGGGCTCAATGAGCAGTTCTTC.

The chain joins TRBV29-1 to TRBJ2-7; TRBD2 agrees at 12 bases. The V gene end was trimmed by 5 bases and the J gene end by 7 bases; junction bases not matched to a gene: 9. Germline CDR1 and CDR2: SQVTM and ANQGSEA. This CDR3 has 14 amino acids. The CDR3 bases are TGCAGCGTTTTGACTAGCGGGAGATCGTGGGAGCAGTACTTC. It translates to CSVLTSGRSWEQYF.

The chain couples TRBV5-4 to TRBJ2-6; D unresolved. V lost 0 bases to trimming and J lost 0 bases, with 7 bases between them. The germline V gene encodes CDR1 SGHNT and CDR2 YYREEE (reference sequence). The CDR3 loop spans 16 amino acids. CDR3 DNA: TGTGCCAGCAGCTTGGATCCCGGCTCTGGGGCCAACGTCCTGACTTTC. As protein: CASSLDPGSGANVLTF.